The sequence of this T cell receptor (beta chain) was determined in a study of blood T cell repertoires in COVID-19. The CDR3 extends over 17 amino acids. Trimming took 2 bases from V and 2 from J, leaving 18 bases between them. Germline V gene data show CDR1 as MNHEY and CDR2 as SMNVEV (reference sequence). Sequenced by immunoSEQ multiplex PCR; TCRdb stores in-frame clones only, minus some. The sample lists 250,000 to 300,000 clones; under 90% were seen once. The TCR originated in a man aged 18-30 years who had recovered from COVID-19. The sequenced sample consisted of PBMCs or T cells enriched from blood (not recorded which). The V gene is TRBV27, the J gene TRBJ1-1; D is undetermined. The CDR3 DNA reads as TGTGCCAGCAGTTTAAGGAGTCTAGTCAGTGGAAACACTGAAGCTTTCTTT. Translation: CASSLRSLVSGNTEAFF.